Listed below are T cell receptor beta chains from one sample, sequenced in a study of cytomegalovirus exposure and HLA in healthy donors. Produced via immunoSEQ multiplex PCR; TCRdb's table is partial and in-frame only. This sample has 150,000 or so clones; 72% occur once, and the top ten carry 2% to 2.5%. The sequenced material came from PBMCs. All receptors come from a human donor in good health. Both conserved end residues are part of each CDR3. D genes are given only for firm matches. Size tells how often a clone was seen (once, few, many) or the class of an expanded clone, and some rows leave it out.

>TRBJ2-7|TRBV4-3|TRBD2|.
TGCGCCAGCAGCCAAACTAGCGGGGAATACGAGCAGTACTTC
CASSQTSGEYEQYF
>TRBJ2-7|TRBV4-2|TRBD2|.
TGTGCCAGCAGCCAGGGTTTCTGGACTAGCGGGCCCTACGAGCAGTACTTC
CASSQGFWTSGPYEQYF
>TRBJ2-1|TRBV25-1|.|once
TGTGCCAGCAGTGTGGGACATTCGTACAATGAGCAGTTCTTC
CASSVGHSYNEQFF
>TRBJ2-5|TRBV7-9|TRBD2|.
TGTGCCAGCAGCGACCTAGCGGGGGGGTCACAAGAGACCCAGTACTTC
CASSDLAGGSQETQYF
>TRBJ2-4|TRBV2|.|.
TGTGCCAGCAGTGAAGCTACTAGGAGCCACATTCAGTACTTC
CASSEATRSHIQYF
>TRBJ2-2|TRBV19|TRBD1|.
TGTGCCAGTAACGGGCAGGGGGTTAACGTCCTGGGATCCGGGGAGCTGTTTTTT
CASNGQGVNVLGSGELFF
>TRBJ2-7|TRBV4-3|.|.
TGCGCCAGCAGCCAAGGGACAGAGAGCTCCTACGAGCAGTACTTC
CASSQGTESSYEQYF
>TRBJ1-1|TRBV7-6|TRBD1|.
TGTGCCAGCAGCTTATGGGGACAGCTGGGAGTAAACACTGAAGCTTTCTTT
CASSLWGQLGVNTEAFF
>TRBJ1-2|TRBV5-5|.|.
TGTGCCAGCAGCTTTTCCGACAGCTCTGGCTATGGCTACACCTTC
CASSFSDSSGYGYTF
>TRBJ2-1|TRBV7-6|TRBD2|few
TGTGCCAGCAGCTCGGTCGCGGGGGGGGACACTGGGCAGTTCTTC
CASSSVAGGDTGQFF
>TRBJ1-5|TRBV5-1|.|few
TGCGCCAGCAGCTTGTACGACAGTAGCAATCAGCCCCAGCATTTT
CASSLYDSSNQPQHF
>TRBJ2-1|TRBV6-1|TRBD2|.
TGTGCCAGCAGTGAACTAGCGGGGATGAATGAGCAGTTCTTC
CASSELAGMNEQFF
>TRBJ2-1|TRBV2|.|.
TGTGCCAGCTTGTACAGACCCTACAATGAGCAGTTCTTC
CASLYRPYNEQFF
>TRBJ2-5|TRBV10-3|.|.
TGTGCCATCAGTGAGTCGAGCCAGGGGGAGACCCAGTACTTC
CAISESSQGETQYF
>TRBJ1-2|TRBV4-1|.|.
TGCGCCAGCAGCCAAGATCATGGGGCGGGATGGGGCTACACCTTC
CASSQDHGAGWGYTF
>TRBJ2-3|TRBV9|.|.
TGTGCCAGCAGCGTAATGGCTAGCACAGATACGCAGTATTTT
CASSVMASTDTQYF
>TRBJ2-2|TRBV2|.|.
TGTGCCAGCAGCCCGGGACTGTACACCGGGGAGCTGTTTTTT
CASSPGLYTGELFF
>TRBJ2-5|TRBV6-5|TRBD1|.
TGTGCCAGTTGCCGGGACAGGGACCAAGAGACCCAGTACTTC
CASCRDRDQETQYF
>TRBJ2-7|TRBV5-4|.|.
TGTGCCAGCAGCTTACAAAGCTCCTACGAGCAGTACTTC
CASSLQSSYEQYF
>TRBJ2-7|TRBV7-2|TRBD2|once
TGTGCCAGCAGCGCCCACGGGAGCGGGGGGGACGAGCAGTACTTC
CASSAHGSGGDEQYF
>TRBJ1-2|TRBV7-8|.|few
TGTGCCAGCAGCTTAGGACGACGAGGCGGCTACACCTTC
CASSLGRRGGYTF
>TRBJ2-1|TRBV2|TRBD2|.
TGTGCCAGCATCAAGGGGACTAGCGGGGTGGATGAGCAGTTCTTC
CASIKGTSGVDEQFF
>TRBJ1-2|TRBV7-6|.|.
TGTGCCAGCAGCCCGTTAGGACAACTCTATGGCTACACCTTC
CASSPLGQLYGYTF
>TRBJ2-2|TRBV6-1|.|.
TGTGCCAGCAGTGAAATCGGTATCGGGGAGCTGTTTTTT
CASSEIGIGELFF
>TRBJ1-3|TRBV7-3|TRBD1|.
TGTGCCAGCAGCACCCCGGACAGGGTAGGAAACACCATATATTTT
CASSTPDRVGNTIYF
>TRBJ1-1|TRBV25-1|TRBD1|.
TGTGCCAGCACTAGGGACAGGGTGGCCGCTTTCTTT
CASTRDRVAAFF
>TRBJ2-7|TRBV6-1|TRBD1|.
TGTGCCAGCAGTGATTGGGACAGGGGGCGCTGGGAGCAGTACTTC
CASSDWDRGRWEQYF
>TRBJ2-7|TRBV7-2|TRBD2|.
TGTGCCAGCAGCTTAGTGGCAGGGACTAGCTCCTACGAGCAGTACTTC
CASSLVAGTSSYEQYF
>TRBJ1-1|TRBV27|.|.
TGTGCCAGCAGTACCCTACAGGGATATTACATGAACACTGAAGCTTTCTTT
CASSTLQGYYMNTEAFF
>TRBJ1-2|TRBV6-5|TRBD1|.
TGTGCCAGCAGAACGACAGGGTCGGATGGCTACACCTTC
CASRTTGSDGYTF
>TRBJ2-7|TRBV9|TRBD1|few
TGTGCCAGCAGCCCACGGACAGGGGGCTTATACGAGCAGTACTTC
CASSPRTGGLYEQYF
>TRBJ2-3|TRBV13|TRBD2|once
TGTGCCAGCAGCCGCGGGACTAGCGGGGCTGCAGATACGCAGTATTTT
CASSRGTSGAADTQYF
>TRBJ1-1|TRBV5-6|.|.
TGTGCCAGCAGCTTGGTGGGGAGAAACACTGAAGCTTTCTTT
CASSLVGRNTEAFF
>TRBJ1-2|TRBV2|.|.
TGTGCCAGCAAGTCGACAGGTCGAGGGTATGGCTACACCTTC
CASKSTGRGYGYTF
>TRBJ2-1|TRBV5-1|TRBD2|once
TGCGCCAGCAGCTTGGAGGTCGTGACTAGCTTAGGGGATGAGCAGTTCTTC
CASSLEVVTSLGDEQFF
>TRBJ1-2|TRBV5-4|TRBD1|.
TGTGCCAGCAGCCCGGTCCGGGACAGGGTCTATGGCTACACCTTC
CASSPVRDRVYGYTF
>TRBJ2-2|TRBV14|.|few
TGTGCCAGCAGCCAAGAGAGGGAAGGGGAGCTGTTTTTT
CASSQEREGELFF
>TRBJ1-1|TRBV6-5|TRBD1|.
TGTGCCAGCGGACCCCGACAGGGGACTGAAGCTTTCTTT
CASGPRQGTEAFF
>TRBJ1-4|TRBV4-3|.|once
TGCGCCAGCAGCCAAGCGGGTCGGGGAGGACCTGAGGAAAAACTGTTTTTT
CASSQAGRGGPEEKLFF
>TRBJ1-1|TRBV6-6|.|few
TGTGCCAGCAGTGACCATCGGACAGCTGAAGCTTTCTTT
CASSDHRTAEAFF
>TRBJ1-2|TRBV6-5|.|.
TGTGCCAGCAGTTACTCGGCAGGGGTCTATGGCTACACCTTC
CASSYSAGVYGYTF
>TRBJ1-6|TRBV28|.|.
TGTGCCAGCAGTCTCCCCCGGGGGGCAGTCTATAATTCACCCCTCCACTTT
CASSLPRGAVYNSPLHF
>TRBJ2-7|TRBV5-5|TRBD2|few
TGTGCCAGCAGCTTGGCCCAGGGAGGGTACGAGCAGTACTTC
CASSLAQGGYEQYF
>TRBJ2-2|TRBV6-6|TRBD1|.
TGTGCCAGCGGGAGGACAGGGAGCACCGGGGAGCTGTTTTTT
CASGRTGSTGELFF
>TRBJ1-2|TRBV6-5|TRBD1|.
TGTGCCAGCAGTGGGGGGGACAGGTGGCTATTTGGCTACACCTTC
CASSGGDRWLFGYTF
>TRBJ1-2|TRBV6-1|TRBD1|once
TGTGCCAGCAGTAAAGGAGGGACAGTTAACTATGGCTACACCTTC
CASSKGGTVNYGYTF
>TRBJ1-2|TRBV27|.|.
TGTGCCAGCAGACGGGGGGGGGCCGGCTATGGCTACACCTTC
CASRRGGAGYGYTF
>TRBJ2-2|TRBV10-3|.|.
TGTGCCATCAGTGAGTCGGCCGCCAGATCCGGGGAGCTGTTTTTT
CAISESAARSGELFF
>TRBJ1-1|TRBV7-3|.|few
TGTGCCAGCAGCCCCAGTAAGACAGAGCAAGCTTTCTTT
CASSPSKTEQAFF
>TRBJ1-1|TRBV4-3|.|.
TGCGCCAGCAGCCAAGATTTCGAGGGCGCCGGGATGAACACTGAAGCTTTCTTT
CASSQDFEGAGMNTEAFF